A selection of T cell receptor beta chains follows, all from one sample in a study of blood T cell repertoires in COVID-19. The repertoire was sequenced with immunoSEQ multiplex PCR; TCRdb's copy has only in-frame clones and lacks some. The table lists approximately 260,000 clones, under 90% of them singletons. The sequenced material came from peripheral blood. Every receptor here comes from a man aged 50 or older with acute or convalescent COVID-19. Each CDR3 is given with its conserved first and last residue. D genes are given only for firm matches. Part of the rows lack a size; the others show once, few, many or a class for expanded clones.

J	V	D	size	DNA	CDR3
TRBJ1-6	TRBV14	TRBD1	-	TGTGCCAGCAGCCACGACCGGACAGGGAGGACAAGTTATAATTCACCCCTCCACTTT	CASSHDRTGRTSYNSPLHF
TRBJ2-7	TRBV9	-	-	TGTGCCAGCAGCCCCCGAAGGGAGCTCCCCTACGAGCAGTACTTC	CASSPRRELPYEQYF
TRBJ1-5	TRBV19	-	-	TGTGCCAGTAGCACTCGACAGGACAATCAGCCCCAGCATTTT	CASSTRQDNQPQHF
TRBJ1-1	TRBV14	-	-	TGTGCCAGCAGCCCCCCCCCGGTTTTGAACACTGAAGCTTTCTTT	CASSPPPVLNTEAFF
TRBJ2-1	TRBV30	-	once	TGTGCCTGGAGTGTACGGCTGGGAAGTGGGGAGAATGAGCAGTTCTTC	CAWSVRLGSGENEQFF
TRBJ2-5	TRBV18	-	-	TGTGCCAGCTCAGGTTACAAGCGTAAAAATCAAGAGACCCAGTACTTC	CASSGYKRKNQETQYF
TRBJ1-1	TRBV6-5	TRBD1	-	TGTGCCAGCAGTTACGCCCGGACAGGGAGGACTGAAGCTTTCTTT	CASSYARTGRTEAFF
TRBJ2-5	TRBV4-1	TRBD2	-	TGCGCCAGCAGCCCTCTAGCGGGGGGTAGAAAGACCCAGTACTTC	CASSPLAGGRKTQYF
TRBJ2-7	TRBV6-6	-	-	TGTGCCAGCAGTCAACAGGCGGTCTCCTACGAGCAGTACTTC	CASSQQAVSYEQYF
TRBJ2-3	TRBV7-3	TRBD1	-	TGTGCCAGCAGCGCTACAGGGGTTCAAGATACGCAGTATTTT	CASSATGVQDTQYF
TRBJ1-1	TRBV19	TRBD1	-	TGTGCCAGTAATTTCAGGGGGGTGAACACTGAAGCTTTCTTT	CASNFRGVNTEAFF
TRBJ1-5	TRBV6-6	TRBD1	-	TGTGCCAGCAATCAAAATCAACAGGGGCGAAATCAGCCCCAGCATTTT	CASNQNQQGRNQPQHF
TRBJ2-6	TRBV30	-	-	TGTGCCTGGAGTGCGTTCTTCGGTCCTCTTCCCTCTGGGGCCAACGTCCTGACTTTC	CAWSAFFGPLPSGANVLTF
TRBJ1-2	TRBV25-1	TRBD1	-	TGTGCCAGCGGGAGGGACAGGGGCTTTGGCTACACCTTC	CASGRDRGFGYTF
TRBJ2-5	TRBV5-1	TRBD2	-	TGCGCCAGCAGCTTGGACCCTAGCGGGGGCTCAGAGACCCAGTACTTC	CASSLDPSGGSETQYF
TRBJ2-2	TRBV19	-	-	TGTGCCAGTAGTATACCCCGGAGATACACCGGGGAGCTGTTTTTT	CASSIPRRYTGELFF
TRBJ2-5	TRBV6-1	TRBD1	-	TGTGCCAGCAGTGAAGGAAGACAGGGGGAGACCCAGTACTTC	CASSEGRQGETQYF
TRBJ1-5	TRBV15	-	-	TGTGCCACCAGCGGGGACAACAATCAGCCCCAGCATTTT	CATSGDNNQPQHF
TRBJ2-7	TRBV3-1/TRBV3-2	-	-	TGTGCCAGCAGCCTGACTAGGGCCTACGAGCAGTACTTC	CASSLTRAYEQYF
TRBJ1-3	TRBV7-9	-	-	TGTGCCAGCAGCTCTGAGCGGGCTGGAAACACCATATATTTT	CASSSERAGNTIYF
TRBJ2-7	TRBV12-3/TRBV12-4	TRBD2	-	TGTGCCAGCGGGGGGGGCGAGCAGTACTTC	CASGGGEQYF
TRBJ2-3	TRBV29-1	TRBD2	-	TGCAGCGTTGAGTGGGGGGGGTACACAGATACGCAGTATTTT	CSVEWGGYTDTQYF
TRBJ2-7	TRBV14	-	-	TGTGCCAGCAGCCAAGACAGGGCACGCGAGCAGTACTTC	CASSQDRAREQYF
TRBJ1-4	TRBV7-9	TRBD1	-	TGTGCCAGCAGCCGGGGACAGGGAGCAACTAATGAAAAACTGTTTTTT	CASSRGQGATNEKLFF
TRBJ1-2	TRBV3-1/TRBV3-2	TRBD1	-	TGTGCCAGCAGCCCCGGGGACAGGGTTGGCTATGGCTACACCTTC	CASSPGDRVGYGYTF
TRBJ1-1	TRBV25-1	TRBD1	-	TGTGCCAGCAGTGCCAGGGACAGGGGCCCGGCTTTCTTT	CASSARDRGPAFF
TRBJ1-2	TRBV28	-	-	TGTGCCAGCAGTTACGGGGTATCTGGCTACACCTTC	CASSYGVSGYTF
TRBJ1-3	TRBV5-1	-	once	TGCGCCAGCAGCTTGGGTCCCGGAGACACCATATATTTT	CASSLGPGDTIYF
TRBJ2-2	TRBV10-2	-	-	TGCGCCAGTATCGGGACTAACACCGGGGAGCTGTTTTTT	CASIGTNTGELFF
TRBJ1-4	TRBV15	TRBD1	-	TGTGCCACCAGCAGAGGTGGAGGGGGCGAAGAAAAACTGTTTTTT	CATSRGGGGEEKLFF
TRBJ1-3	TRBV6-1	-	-	TGTGCCAGCAGTGAAGCCCCCGGGGCGGGGGGCATATATTTT	CASSEAPGAGGIYF
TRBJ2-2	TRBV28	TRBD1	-	TGTGCCAGCAGTTTGCAGGGGGCCCTGAACACCGGGGAGCTGTTTTTT	CASSLQGALNTGELFF
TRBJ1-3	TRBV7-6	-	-	TGTGCCAGCAGCGCCCTAGAGTCCCCTGGAAACACCATATATTTT	CASSALESPGNTIYF
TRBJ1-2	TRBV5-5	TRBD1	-	TGTGCCAGCAGCCTGGGGGGACAGGGTTTTATCGACTATGGCTACACCTTC	CASSLGGQGFIDYGYTF
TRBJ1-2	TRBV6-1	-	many	TGTGCCAGCAGTGAATCGGAAGACGGGAACTATGGCTACACCTTC	CASSESEDGNYGYTF
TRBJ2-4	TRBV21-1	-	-	TGTGCCAGCAGCAAAGGGTCGAGACAGACAACCCTATTTCTAGCCAAAAACATTCAGTACTTC	CASSKGSRQTTLFLAKNIQYF
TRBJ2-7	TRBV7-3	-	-	TGTGCCAGCAGCTCCTCGGGGGAGGACGAGCAGTACTTC	CASSSSGEDEQYF
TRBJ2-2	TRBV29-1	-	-	TGCAGCGCCCGCCCCCGTCAGAAGAACACCGGGGAGCTGTTTTTT	CSARPRQKNTGELFF
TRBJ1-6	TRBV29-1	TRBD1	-	TGCAGCGTCGCACAGGGGGCGAATTCACCCCTCCACTTT	CSVAQGANSPLHF
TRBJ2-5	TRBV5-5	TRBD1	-	TGTGCCAGCAGCCCAGTACAGGGGGCTGTAAAGACCCAGTACTTC	CASSPVQGAVKTQYF
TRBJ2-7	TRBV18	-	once	TGTGCCAGCTCAGACAGCTACGAGCAGTACTTC	CASSDSYEQYF
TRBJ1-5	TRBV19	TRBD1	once	TGTGCCAGTACCCCAAGGGGACAGGGTAAGATAACCCAGCATTTT	CASTPRGQGKITQHF
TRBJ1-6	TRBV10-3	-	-	TGTGCCATCAGTGAGACTCTCTTGGATTCACCCCTCCACTTT	CAISETLLDSPLHF
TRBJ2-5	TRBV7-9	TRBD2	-	TGTGCCAGCAGCCCCGGGACTAGCGGCCAAGAGACCCAGTACTTC	CASSPGTSGQETQYF
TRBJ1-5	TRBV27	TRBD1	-	TGTGCCAGCAGTCAGCTGGGACAGGGATATAATCAGCCCCAGCATTTT	CASSQLGQGYNQPQHF
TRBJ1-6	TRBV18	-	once	TGTGCCAGCTCACCACAACCCGAGGCTAATTCACCCCTCCACTTT	CASSPQPEANSPLHF
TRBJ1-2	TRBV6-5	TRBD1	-	TGTGCAACCGGGACAGGGGGCGGCATCCATGGCTACACCTTC	CATGTGGGIHGYTF